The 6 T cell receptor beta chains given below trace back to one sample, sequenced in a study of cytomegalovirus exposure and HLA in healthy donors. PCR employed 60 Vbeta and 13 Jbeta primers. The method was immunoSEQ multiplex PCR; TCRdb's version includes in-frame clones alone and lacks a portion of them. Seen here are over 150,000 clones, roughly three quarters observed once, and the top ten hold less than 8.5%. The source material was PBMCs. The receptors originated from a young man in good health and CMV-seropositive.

CDR3 nucleotide sequence: TGTGCCAGCAGCTTGGGGCAGGGGTATAGGGACGAGCAGTACTTC. It encodes CASSLGQGYRDEQYF. This chain uses TRBV5-6 with TRBJ2-7; D is possibly TRBD1 (6 bases). V was shortened by 0 bases and J by 5 bases, with 15 bases between the two germline ends. This CDR3 is built from 15 residues. The germline CDR1 and CDR2 sequences are SGHDT and YYEEEE.

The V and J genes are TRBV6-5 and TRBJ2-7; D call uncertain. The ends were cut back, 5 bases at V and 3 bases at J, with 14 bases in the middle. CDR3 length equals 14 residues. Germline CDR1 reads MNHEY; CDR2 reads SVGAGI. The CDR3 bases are TGTGCCAGCAGTGCGACGAGAACTAACTACGAGCAGTACTTC. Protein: CASSATRTNYEQYF.

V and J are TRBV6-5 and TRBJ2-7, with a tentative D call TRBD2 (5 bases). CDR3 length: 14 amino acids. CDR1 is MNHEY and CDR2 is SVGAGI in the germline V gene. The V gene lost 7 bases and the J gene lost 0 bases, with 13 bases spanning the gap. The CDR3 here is CASTKRAGSYEQYF. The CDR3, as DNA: TGTGCCAGCACAAAGAGGGCGGGCTCCTACGAGCAGTACTTC.

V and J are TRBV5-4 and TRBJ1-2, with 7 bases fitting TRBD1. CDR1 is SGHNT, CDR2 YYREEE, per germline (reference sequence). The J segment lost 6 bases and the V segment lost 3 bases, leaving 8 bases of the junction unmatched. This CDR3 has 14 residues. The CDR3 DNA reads TGTGCCAGCAGCTCCGGGGACAGAATGGATGGCTACACCTTC. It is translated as CASSSGDRMDGYTF.

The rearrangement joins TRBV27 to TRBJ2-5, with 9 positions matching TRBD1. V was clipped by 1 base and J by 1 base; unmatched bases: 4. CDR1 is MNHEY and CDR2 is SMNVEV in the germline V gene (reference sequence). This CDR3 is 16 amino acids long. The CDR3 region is CASSLYNRGPQETQYF. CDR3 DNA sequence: TGTGCCAGCAGTTTATATAACAGGGGGCCCCAAGAGACCCAGTACTTC.

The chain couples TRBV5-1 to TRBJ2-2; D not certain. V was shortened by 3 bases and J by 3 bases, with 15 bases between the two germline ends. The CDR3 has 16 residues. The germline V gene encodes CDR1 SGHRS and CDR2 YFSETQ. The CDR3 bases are TGCGCCAGCAGCTCTCTACGTGCAGGCGACACCGGGGAGCTGTTTTTT. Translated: CASSSLRAGDTGELFF.